This passage covers 22 T cell receptor beta chains from one sample sequenced in a study of beta chain features in type 1 diabetes. The study reverse transcribed the entire isolated RNA, so it sequenced expressed TCRB transcripts. Sequenced by immunoSEQ multiplex PCR; TCRdb stores in-frame clones only, minus some. Among around 710,000 clones listed, around 12% were seen once. Study observations and caveats: There was a moderate but significant shortening of TCRB CDR3s in all four CD4+ subsets of Type 1 diabetes patients.

For these TCRs, the target antigens are not known. The sequencing sample was made of naive CD4+ T cells from blood. These receptors all stem from a man aged 30 to 45 with type 1 diabetes.

This clone came up a few times. The genes are TRBV4-3 and TRBJ1-2, with TRBD1 matching 12 bases. CDR1 and CDR2 (germline): LGHNA, YSLEER. This CDR3 is built from 15 residues. The trim removed 5 bases at V and 3 bases at J, leaving 4 bases unmatched. The CDR3 loop reads CASSSGQGADYGYTF. For the CDR3, the DNA is TGCGCCAGCAGCTCGGGACAGGGGGCGGACTATGGCTACACCTTC.

This chain joins TRBV27 and TRBJ1-5, with a weak D call TRBD1 (5 bases). V was trimmed by 0 bases and J by 3 bases, leaving 9 bases between them. CDR3 length: 15 residues. Germline CDR1 and CDR2: MNHEY and SMNVEV (reference sequence). Here the CDR3 reads CASSLSRQPNQPQHF. The CDR3, as DNA: TGTGCCAGCAGTTTATCGAGACAGCCCAATCAGCCCCAGCATTTT.

The chain has TRBV7-9 and TRBJ1-6, with TRBD1 identical over 10 bases. CDR1 SEHNR and CDR2 FQNEAQ come from the germline V gene (reference sequence). The CDR3 runs to 14 residues. J was trimmed by 8 bases and V by 8 bases; bases with no gene match: 6. The CDR3 loop is CASGVGTGDSPLHF. The CDR3 nucleotides are TGTGCCAGCGGGGTGGGGACAGGGGATTCACCCCTCCACTTT. The whole variable domain, remainder taken from reference TRBV7-9 and TRBJ1-6, is DTGVSQNPRHKITKRGQNVTFRCDPISEHNRLYWYRQTLGQGPEFLTYFQNEAQLEKSRLLSDRFSAERPKGSFSTLEIQRTEQGDSAMYLCASGVGTGDSPLHFGNGTRLTVT.

V usage is TRBV19 and J usage is TRBJ1-2; D remains unclear. CDR3 length equals 15 residues. Trimming shortened V by 1 base and J by 0 bases, and 9 bases separated the two germline ends. CDR1 is LNHDA, CDR2 SQIVND, per germline (reference sequence). The CDR3 DNA reads TGTGCCAGTAGTATAGGCAACACAGCTAACTATGGCTACACCTTC. Translating gives CASSIGNTANYGYTF.

This sequence joins TRBV7-6 and TRBJ2-3; D gene ambiguous. Germline loops: CDR1 SGHVS, CDR2 FNYEAQ. Trimming left V 3 bases short and J 0 bases short, with 7 bases between. This CDR3 is 14 amino acids long. This CDR3 reads CASSFGHSTDTQYF. CDR3 coding DNA: TGTGCCAGCAGCTTCGGCCATAGCACAGATACGCAGTATTTT.

This clone was detected only a few times. This chain uses TRBV9 with TRBJ2-1; 7 bases fit TRBD2. The CDR3 is made up of 15 amino acids. With 6 bases clipped from V and 2 bases from J, the junction kept 8 bases outside the gene matches. CDR1 and CDR2 (germline): SGDLS, YYNGEE. In DNA, the CDR3 is TGTGCCAGCACCTCAGCGGGGAATACCTACAATGAGCAGTTCTTC. This gives the protein CASTSAGNTYNEQFF.

As DNA, the CDR3 is TGCGCCAGCAGCGGCGTCCTAGCGGCCCAAGAGACCCAGTACTTC. It is translated as CASSGVLAAQETQYF. The chain carries TRBV5-1 and TRBJ2-5; TRBD2 matches at 7 bases. Unmatched junction bases numbered 7, after V lost 4 bases and J lost 1 base. The length of the CDR3 is 15 residues. Germline V gene lookup returns CDR1 SGHRS and CDR2 YFSETQ.

This clone was observed a few times. The CDR3 DNA reads TGCGCCAGCAGCCAAGAGGACGGGAACTATGGCTACACCTTC. The encoded protein is CASSQEDGNYGYTF. This chain links TRBV4-3 with TRBJ1-2; D is undetermined. The CDR3 consists of 14 residues. Trimming removed 0 bases from V and 2 bases from J, with 7 bases in between. Germline CDR1 and CDR2: LGHNA and YSLEER.

To note about this clone: This sample also contains other DNA sequences that code for the same CDR3. V usage is TRBV29-1 and J usage is TRBJ1-2, with TRBD1 as a possible D gene (5 bases). The germline V gene has CDR1 SQVTM and CDR2 ANQGSEA. The V end was cut by 5 bases, the J end by 5 bases, with 9 bases between. This CDR3 has 11 amino acids. This CDR3 is CSVSRTYGYTF. CDR3 sequence (DNA): TGCAGCGTTTCCCGGACATATGGCTACACCTTC.

The sample holds a few counts of this clone. The rearrangement uses TRBV4-3 and TRBJ2-1, with D possibly matching TRBD2 (6 bases). This CDR3 comprises 14 residues. CDR1 LGHNA and CDR2 YSLEER come from the germline V gene. Trimming pared 4 bases from V and 0 bases from J, leaving 7 bases between. The CDR3 DNA reads as TGCGCCAGCAGCCGTAGCGGCTCCTACAATGAGCAGTTCTTC. Translation gives CASSRSGSYNEQFF.

The chain carries TRBV30 and TRBJ2-7; 10 nucleotides match TRBD2. The CDR3 has 15 residues. V shed 0 bases, J shed 3 bases, and the junction held 5 bases outside the gene matches. CDR1 and CDR2 from the germline V gene are GTSNPN and SVGIG (reference sequence). The CDR3 sequence: CAWSVRSGGVYEQYF. Written as DNA, the CDR3 is TGTGCCTGGAGTGTACGGAGCGGGGGGGTCTACGAGCAGTACTTC.

This clone was counted between two and nine times. The genes are TRBV18 and TRBJ1-1; no firm D call. V dropped 0 bases and J dropped 2 bases, with 13 bases sitting between them. Per germline, CDR1 KGHSH and CDR2 LQKENI. The CDR3 covers 16 residues. The DNA of the CDR3 is TGTGCCAGCTCACCACCGGGTTCATTGAGAAACACTGAAGCTTTCTTT. Translated: CASSPPGSLRNTEAFF.

This chain connects TRBV4-3 to TRBJ2-7; D may be TRBD2 (6 bases). The CDR3 totals 14 residues. Germline CDR1 LGHNA, CDR2 YSLEER. V dropped 4 bases and J dropped 1 base, with 11 bases sitting between them. The CDR3 DNA follows: TGCGCCAGCAGCCGAGAAGCGGGTTCCTACGAGCAGTACTTC. Protein product: CASSREAGSYEQYF.

This clone has more than one count but fewer than ten. The chain couples TRBV18 to TRBJ2-5; D is possibly TRBD1 (6 bases). V was pared by 2 bases and J by 5 bases, with 9 bases between. The length of the CDR3 is 13 residues. CDR1 is KGHSH and CDR2 is LQKENI in the germline V gene. Here the CDR3 reads CASSPMGAETQYF. For the CDR3, the DNA is TGTGCCAGCTCACCAATGGGGGCCGAGACCCAGTACTTC.

The chain employs TRBV5-1 and TRBJ1-1; D may be TRBD1 (5 bases). V was shortened by 1 base and J by 3 bases, with 10 bases between the two germline ends. CDR3 length: 14 residues. The germline gives CDR1 SGHRS, CDR2 YFSETQ. In nucleotides, the CDR3 is TGCGCCAGCAGCTTGATACAGGAGGACACTGAAGCTTTCTTT. It is translated as CASSLIQEDTEAFF.

This chain connects TRBV28 to TRBJ2-7; the D gene is possibly TRBD2 (6 bases). Between the trimmed V and J ends, which lost 6 bases and 4 bases, there was a span of 19 bases. CDR3 length: 15 residues. Per germline, CDR1 MDHEN and CDR2 SYDVKM. The CDR3, as DNA: TGTGCCAGCAGCCTCGGATCTGCGGGGTCTTACGAGCAGTACTTC. Its protein is CASSLGSAGSYEQYF. The full variable domain, in which reference TRBV28 and TRBJ2-7 provide the parts outside the CDR3, is DVKVTQSSRYLVKRTGEKVFLECVQDMDHENMFWYRQDPGLGLRLIYFSYDVKMKEKGDIPEGYSVSREKKERFSLILESASTNQTSMYLCASSLGSAGSYEQYFGPGTRLTVT.

This clone was observed a handful of times. The rearrangement joins TRBV10-1 to TRBJ2-1; TRBD1 aligns across 7 bases. J was trimmed by 7 bases and V by 5 bases; bases with no gene match: 2. Per the germline V gene, CDR1 is WNHNN and CDR2 is SYGVQD (reference sequence). There are 12 residues in the CDR3. The CDR3 protein is CASSLQGNEQFF. The CDR3 DNA reads as TGCGCCAGCAGTTTACAGGGGAATGAGCAGTTCTTC.

This clone showed up just a few times. V gene TRBV7-9 combines with J gene TRBJ1-1; 7 bases match TRBD1. The CDR3 is 11 residues long. CDR1 and CDR2 (germline): SEHNR, FQNEAQ (reference sequence). V lost 2 bases and J lost 10; bases outside the gene matches: 1. CDR3 nucleotides: TGTGCCAGCAGCTTACGGGACAGAGCTTTCTTT. Its translation: CASSLRDRAFF.

This chain uses TRBV19 with TRBJ1-5; D is unclear. CDR3 length: 14 residues. CDR1 is LNHDA and CDR2 is SQIVND in the germline V gene (reference sequence). Deletions cut 1 base from V and 0 bases from J, with 4 bases between. CDR3 protein: CASSIGDSNQPQHF. In nucleotides, the CDR3 is TGTGCCAGTAGTATAGGAGATAGCAATCAGCCCCAGCATTTT.

The J gene is TRBJ1-5, the V gene TRBV28; D unresolved. The CDR3 runs 15 residues. V was pared by 5 bases and J by 7 bases, with 18 bases between. The germline V gene encodes CDR1 MDHEN and CDR2 SYDVKM. This CDR3 reads CASSPKAGVRQPQHF. The CDR3 DNA sequence: TGTGCCAGCAGTCCCAAGGCAGGAGTAAGACAGCCCCAGCATTTT.

This rearrangement joins TRBV5-1 to TRBJ2-7; D remains unclear. CDR1 is SGHRS, CDR2 YFSETQ, per germline. The CDR3 totals 14 residues. The ends were cut back, 5 bases at V and 0 bases at J, with 12 bases in the middle. The CDR3 loop is CASRVLADSYEQYF. CDR3 coding DNA: TGCGCCAGCAGGGTATTAGCCGACTCCTACGAGCAGTACTTC.

This clone has a handful of counts. The chain couples TRBV19 to TRBJ2-6; D may be TRBD1 (6 bases). The germline CDR1 and CDR2 sequences are LNHDA and SQIVND (reference sequence). Trimming shortened V by 4 bases and J by 0 bases, and 10 bases separated the two germline ends. This CDR3 has 16 amino acids. The CDR3 coding sequence is TGTGCCAGTAGTAAAGCAGGGGTCTCTGGGGCCAACGTCCTGACTTTC. Translating gives CASSKAGVSGANVLTF.